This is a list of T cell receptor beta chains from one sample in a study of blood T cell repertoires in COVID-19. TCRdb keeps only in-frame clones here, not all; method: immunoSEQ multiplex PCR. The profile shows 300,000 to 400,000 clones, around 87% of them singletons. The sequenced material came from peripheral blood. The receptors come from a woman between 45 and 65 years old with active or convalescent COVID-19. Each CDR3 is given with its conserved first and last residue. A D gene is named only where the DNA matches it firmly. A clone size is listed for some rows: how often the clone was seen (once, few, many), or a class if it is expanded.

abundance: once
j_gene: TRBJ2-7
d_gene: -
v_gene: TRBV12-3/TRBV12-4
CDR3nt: TGTGCCAGCAGTTTCGGTTTATCCTACGAGCAGTACTTC
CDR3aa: CASSFGLSYEQYF

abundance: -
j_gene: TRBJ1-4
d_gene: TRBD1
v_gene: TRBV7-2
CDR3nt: TGTGCCAGCAGCTTTCTCCAGGGGGCGCATGCTAATGAAAAACTGTTTTTT
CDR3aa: CASSFLQGAHANEKLFF

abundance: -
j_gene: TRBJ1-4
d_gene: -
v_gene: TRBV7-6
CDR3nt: TGTGCCAGCAGCGACCCACTTCGTGGAGCCCCTCAAAAACTGTTTTTT
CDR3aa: CASSDPLRGAPQKLFF

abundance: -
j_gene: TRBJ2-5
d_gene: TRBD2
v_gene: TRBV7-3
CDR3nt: TGTGCCAGCAGCCGGACTAGCGGGGGGTTGGAGACCCAGTACTTC
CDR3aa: CASSRTSGGLETQYF

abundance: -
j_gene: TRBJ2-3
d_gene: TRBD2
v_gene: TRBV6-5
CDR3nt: TGTGCCAGCAGTTATTCGGCTAGCGGGATCACAGATACGCAGTATTTT
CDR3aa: CASSYSASGITDTQYF

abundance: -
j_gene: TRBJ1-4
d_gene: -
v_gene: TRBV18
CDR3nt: TGTGCCAGCTCTCGCGGACTCCCTCCTAATGAAAAACTGTTTTTT
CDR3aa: CASSRGLPPNEKLFF

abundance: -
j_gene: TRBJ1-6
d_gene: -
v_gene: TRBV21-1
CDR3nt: TGTGCCAGCAGCAGGGTCTTCCAGGGGAGCTCCTATAATTCACCCCTCCACTTT
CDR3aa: CASSRVFQGSSYNSPLHF

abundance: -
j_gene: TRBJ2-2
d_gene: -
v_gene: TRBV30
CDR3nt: TGTGCCTGGAGGAATGGAGGGAACACCGGGGAGCTGTTTTTT
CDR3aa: CAWRNGGNTGELFF

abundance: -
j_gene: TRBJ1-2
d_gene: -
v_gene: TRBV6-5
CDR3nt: TGTGCCAGCAGTTTACGTTTGGGGGGTCAACCCTATGGCTACACCTTC
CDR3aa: CASSLRLGGQPYGYTF

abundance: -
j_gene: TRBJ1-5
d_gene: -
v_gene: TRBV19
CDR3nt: TGTGCCAGTAGTTCATACGGGGGTCAGCCCCAGCATTTT
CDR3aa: CASSSYGGQPQHF

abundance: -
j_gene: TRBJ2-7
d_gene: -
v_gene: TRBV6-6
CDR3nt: TGTGCCAGCAGTTCATGGACAACAACCTACGAGCAGTACTTC
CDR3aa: CASSSWTTTYEQYF

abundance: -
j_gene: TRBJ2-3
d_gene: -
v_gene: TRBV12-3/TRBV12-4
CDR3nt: TGTGCCAGCAAAGCGGTAGCGGATACGCAGTATTTT
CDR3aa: CASKAVADTQYF

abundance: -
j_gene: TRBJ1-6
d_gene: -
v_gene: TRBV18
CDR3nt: TGTGCCAGCTCAACTGGGCGGGATTCACCCCTCCACTTT
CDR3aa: CASSTGRDSPLHF

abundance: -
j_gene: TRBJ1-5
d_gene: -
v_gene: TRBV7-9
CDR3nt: TGTGCCAGCAGCCCCCAGGGACAGCCCCAGCATTTT
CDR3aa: CASSPQGQPQHF

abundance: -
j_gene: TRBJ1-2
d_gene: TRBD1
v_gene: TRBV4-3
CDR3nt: TGCGCCAGCAGCAGGGACAGGGAGTATGGCTACACCTTC
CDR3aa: CASSRDREYGYTF

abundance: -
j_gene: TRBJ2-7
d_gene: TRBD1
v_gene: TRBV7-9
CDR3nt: TGTGCCAGCAGCTTAGGACAGGGGGCGTGGGAGCAGTACTTC
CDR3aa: CASSLGQGAWEQYF

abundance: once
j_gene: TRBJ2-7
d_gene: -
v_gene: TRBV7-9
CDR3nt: TGTGCCAGCAGCTTATCCGACAGTTTTTACGAGCAGTACTTC
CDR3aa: CASSLSDSFYEQYF

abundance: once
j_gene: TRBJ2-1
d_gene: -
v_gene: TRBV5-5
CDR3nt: TGTGCCAGCAGCTTAATAGGGGCGAATGAGCAGTTCTTC
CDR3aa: CASSLIGANEQFF

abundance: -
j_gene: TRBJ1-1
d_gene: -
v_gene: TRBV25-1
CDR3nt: TGTGCCAGCAGTGATCCGGGAGGCACTGAAGCTTTCTTT
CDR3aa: CASSDPGGTEAFF

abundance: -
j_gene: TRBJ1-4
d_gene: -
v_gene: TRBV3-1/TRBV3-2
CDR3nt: TGTGCCAGCAGCCAAGCCCTCGGTGTGAGGGTTCGGAATGAAAAACTGTTTTTT
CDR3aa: CASSQALGVRVRNEKLFF

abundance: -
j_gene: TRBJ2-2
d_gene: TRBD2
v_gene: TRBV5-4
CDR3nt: TGTGCCAGCAGCCGGGACTACAACACCGGGGAGCTGTTTTTT
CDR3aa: CASSRDYNTGELFF

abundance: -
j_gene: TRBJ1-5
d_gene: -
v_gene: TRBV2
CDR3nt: TGTGCCAGCAGTGACGGTTTTCAGCCCCAGCATTTT
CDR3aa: CASSDGFQPQHF

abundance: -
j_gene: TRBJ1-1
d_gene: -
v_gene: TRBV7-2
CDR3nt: TGTGCCAGCAGCCTGGACAGTTCGGTAGCTTTCTTT
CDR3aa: CASSLDSSVAFF

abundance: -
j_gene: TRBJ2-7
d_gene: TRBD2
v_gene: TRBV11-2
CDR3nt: TGTGCCAGCAGCTTAGAACTAGCGGGAGCCTACGAGCAGTACTTC
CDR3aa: CASSLELAGAYEQYF

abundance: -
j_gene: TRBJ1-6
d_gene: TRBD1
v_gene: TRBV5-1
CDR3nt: TGCGCCAGCAAGGGACAGGGGGCGAGTTCCTATAATTCACCCCTCCACTTT
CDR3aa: CASKGQGASSYNSPLHF

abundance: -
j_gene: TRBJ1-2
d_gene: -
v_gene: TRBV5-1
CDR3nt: TGCGCCAGCAGCTTACAGGGTCTCTACACCTTC
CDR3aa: CASSLQGLYTF

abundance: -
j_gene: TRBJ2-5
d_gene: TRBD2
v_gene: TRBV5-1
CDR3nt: TGCGCCAGCAGCTTGGATGGCGGGGGGGCCCAAGAGACCCAGTACTTC
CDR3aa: CASSLDGGGAQETQYF

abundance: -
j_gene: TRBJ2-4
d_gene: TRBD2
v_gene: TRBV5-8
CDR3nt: TGTGCCAGCAGCAGACTAGCGGAAAACATTCAGTACTTC
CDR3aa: CASSRLAENIQYF

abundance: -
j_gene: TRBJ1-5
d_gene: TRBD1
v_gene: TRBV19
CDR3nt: TGTGCCAGTAGTATTTCAACAGGGGACCTCCAGCCCCAGCATTTT
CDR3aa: CASSISTGDLQPQHF

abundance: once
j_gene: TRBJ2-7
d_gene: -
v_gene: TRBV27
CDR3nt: TGTGCCAGCAGTTTAGGCGGGGAGCAGTACTTC
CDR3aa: CASSLGGEQYF

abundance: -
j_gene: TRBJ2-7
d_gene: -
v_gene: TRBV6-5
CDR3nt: TGTGCCAGCACCTACCAAGCGGGCTCCTACGAGCAGTACTTC
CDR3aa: CASTYQAGSYEQYF

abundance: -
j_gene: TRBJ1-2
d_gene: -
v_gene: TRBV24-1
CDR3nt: TGTGCCACCAGTGAACCTAAAACAGGAACGGATGGCTACACCTTC
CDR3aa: CATSEPKTGTDGYTF

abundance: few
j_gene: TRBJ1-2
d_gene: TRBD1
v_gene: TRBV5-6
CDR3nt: TGTGCCAGCAGCTTGGGGAGGACAGGGGGTTATGGCTACACCTTC
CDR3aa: CASSLGRTGGYGYTF

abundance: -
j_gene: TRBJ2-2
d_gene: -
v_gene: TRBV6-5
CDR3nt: TGTGCCAGCAGCCGGACTTTTTCGAACACCGGGGAGCTGTTTTTT
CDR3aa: CASSRTFSNTGELFF

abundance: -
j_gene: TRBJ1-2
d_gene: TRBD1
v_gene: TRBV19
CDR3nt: TGTGCCAGTAGCCCCAGGGGGAATGGCTACACCTTC
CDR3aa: CASSPRGNGYTF

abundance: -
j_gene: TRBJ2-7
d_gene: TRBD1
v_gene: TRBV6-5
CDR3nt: TGTGCCAGCAAAAGGGGGCAAACGGCCGAGCAGTACTTC
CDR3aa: CASKRGQTAEQYF

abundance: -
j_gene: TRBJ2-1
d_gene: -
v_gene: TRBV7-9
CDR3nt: TGTGCCAGCAGCCCTATTACTGACAATGAGCAGTTCTTC
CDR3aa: CASSPITDNEQFF

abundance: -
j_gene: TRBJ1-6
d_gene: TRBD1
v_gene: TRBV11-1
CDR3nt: TGTGCCAGCAGCTTATCGGGACAGGGGGTGTCACCCCTCCACTTT
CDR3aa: CASSLSGQGVSPLHF

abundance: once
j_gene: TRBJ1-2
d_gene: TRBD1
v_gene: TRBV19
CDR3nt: TGTGCCAGTAGGACAGGGGGTAAAAGCTATGGCTACACCTTT
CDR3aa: CASRTGGKSYGYTF

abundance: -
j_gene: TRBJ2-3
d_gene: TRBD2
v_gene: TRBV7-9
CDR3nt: TGTGCCAGCAGCTCAGCGGGAGGGGGGAGTTCCGATACGCAGTATTTT
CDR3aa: CASSSAGGGSSDTQYF

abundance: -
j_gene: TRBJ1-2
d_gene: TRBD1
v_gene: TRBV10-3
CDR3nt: TGTGCCATCAATAGTTTTCGGACAGGGGGCTTCCTCGGGGGCTACACCTTC
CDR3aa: CAINSFRTGGFLGGYTF

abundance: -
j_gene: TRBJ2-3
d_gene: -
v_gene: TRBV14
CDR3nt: TGTGCCAGCAGCCAATTGGCTTCTTCCACAGATACGCAGTATTTT
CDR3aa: CASSQLASSTDTQYF

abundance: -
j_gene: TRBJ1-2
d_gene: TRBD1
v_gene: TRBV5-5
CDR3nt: TGTGCCAGCAGCAGAGACCGGGCAGGGGGCTTCGGCTACACCTTC
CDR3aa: CASSRDRAGGFGYTF

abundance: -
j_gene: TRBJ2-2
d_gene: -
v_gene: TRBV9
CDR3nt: TGTGCCAGCAGCGTAGAGGTCGGGAGAAACACCGGGGAGCTGTTTTTT
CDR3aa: CASSVEVGRNTGELFF

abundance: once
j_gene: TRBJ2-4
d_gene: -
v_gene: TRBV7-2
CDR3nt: TGTGCCAGCAGCCAAGCAAGTACAGGGACCGCCAAAAACATTCAGTACTTC
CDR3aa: CASSQASTGTAKNIQYF

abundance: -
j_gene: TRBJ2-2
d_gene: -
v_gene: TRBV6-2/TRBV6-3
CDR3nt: TGTGCCAGCAGTTCTCGACTAGAGCTGTTTTTT
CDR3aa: CASSSRLELFF

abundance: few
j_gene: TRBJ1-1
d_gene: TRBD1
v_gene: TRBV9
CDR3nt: TGTGCCAGCAGCGTAACAGGGGAAAAAGCTGAAGCTTTCTTT
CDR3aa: CASSVTGEKAEAFF

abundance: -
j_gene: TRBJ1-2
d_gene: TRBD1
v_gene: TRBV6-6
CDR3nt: TGTGCCAGCAGTCAAACCTACAGGGGGGGCAACTATGGCTACACCTTC
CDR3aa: CASSQTYRGGNYGYTF

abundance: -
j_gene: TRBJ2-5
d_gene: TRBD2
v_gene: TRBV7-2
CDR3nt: TGTGCCAGCAGCCTCCGGACCGGGGGGGAGACCCAGTACTTC
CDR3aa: CASSLRTGGETQYF

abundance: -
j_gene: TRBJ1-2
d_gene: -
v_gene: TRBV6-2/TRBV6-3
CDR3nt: TGTGCCAGCAGTTACGGCACAGGGCTCGGCTACACCTTC
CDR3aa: CASSYGTGLGYTF

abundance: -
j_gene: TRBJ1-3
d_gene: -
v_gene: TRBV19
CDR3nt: TGTGCCAGTGGAACAGGGAGCTCTGGAAACACCATATATTTT
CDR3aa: CASGTGSSGNTIYF

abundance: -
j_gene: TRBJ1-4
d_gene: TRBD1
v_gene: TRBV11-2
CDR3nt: TGTGCCAGCAGCTTCATTTTTCAGGGGGCAGAGGAAAAACTGTTTTTT
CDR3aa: CASSFIFQGAEEKLFF

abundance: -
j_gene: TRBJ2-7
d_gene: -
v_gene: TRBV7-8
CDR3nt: TGTGCCAGCAGCCCCGCCCCTCCTAGAAGCGAGCAGTACTTC
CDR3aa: CASSPAPPRSEQYF

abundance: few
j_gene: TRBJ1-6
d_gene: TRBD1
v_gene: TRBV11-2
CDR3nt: TGTGCCAGCAGCTCGACAGGGAATTCACCCCTCCACTTT
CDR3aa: CASSSTGNSPLHF

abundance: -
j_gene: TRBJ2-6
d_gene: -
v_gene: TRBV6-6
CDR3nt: TGTGCCAGCAGTGATGAGGTCTCTGGGGCCAACGTCCTGACTTTC
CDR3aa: CASSDEVSGANVLTF

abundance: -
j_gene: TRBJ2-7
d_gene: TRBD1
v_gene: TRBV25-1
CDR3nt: TGTGCCAGCAGTGACGCACCGGGACAGGTCTACGAGCAGTACTTC
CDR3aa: CASSDAPGQVYEQYF

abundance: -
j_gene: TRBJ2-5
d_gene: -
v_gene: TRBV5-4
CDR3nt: TGTGCCACCCGCAGGGCGTCAGGTGGGGAGACCCAGTACTTC
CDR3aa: CATRRASGGETQYF

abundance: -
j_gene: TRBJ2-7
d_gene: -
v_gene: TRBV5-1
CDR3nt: TGCGCCAGCAGCTCCCGACAAGCCTACGAGCAGTACTTC
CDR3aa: CASSSRQAYEQYF